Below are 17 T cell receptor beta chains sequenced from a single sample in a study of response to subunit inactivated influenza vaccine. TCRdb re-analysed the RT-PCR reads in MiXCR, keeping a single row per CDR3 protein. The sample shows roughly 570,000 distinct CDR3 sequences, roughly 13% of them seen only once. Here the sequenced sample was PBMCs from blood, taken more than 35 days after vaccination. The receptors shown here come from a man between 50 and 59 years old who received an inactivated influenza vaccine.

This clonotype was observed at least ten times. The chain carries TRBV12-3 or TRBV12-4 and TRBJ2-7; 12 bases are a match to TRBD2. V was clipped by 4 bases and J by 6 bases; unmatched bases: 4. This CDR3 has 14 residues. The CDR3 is CASSSTSGSLEQYF. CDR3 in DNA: TGTGCCAGCAGTTCGACTAGCGGGAGCCTCGAGCAGTACTTC.

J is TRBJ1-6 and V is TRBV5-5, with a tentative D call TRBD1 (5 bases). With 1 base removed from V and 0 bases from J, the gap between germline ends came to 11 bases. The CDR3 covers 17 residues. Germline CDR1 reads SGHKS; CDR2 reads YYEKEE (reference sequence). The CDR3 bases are TGTGCCAGCAGCTTGTTGGGACCTAGCTCCTATAATTCACCCCTCCACTTT. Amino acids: CASSLLGPSSYNSPLHF.

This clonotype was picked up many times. CDR3 in amino acids: CATQIGAGAGTDTQYF. As DNA, the CDR3 is TGTGCCACTCAAATCGGGGCGGGAGCTGGAACAGATACGCAGTATTTT. The rearrangement joins TRBV15 to TRBJ2-3; 7 bases are shared with TRBD2. The length of the CDR3 is 16 residues. Germline V lookup: CDR1 LNHNV, CDR2 YYDKDF (reference sequence). Trimming took 9 bases from V and 3 from J; bases not matched to a gene: 15.

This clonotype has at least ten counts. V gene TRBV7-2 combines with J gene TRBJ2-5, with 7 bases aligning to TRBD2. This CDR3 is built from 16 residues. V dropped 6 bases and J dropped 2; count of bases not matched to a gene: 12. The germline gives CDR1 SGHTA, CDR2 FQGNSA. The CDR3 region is CASSRPPSAGQETQYF. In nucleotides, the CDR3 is TGTGCCAGCAGTCGCCCCCCATCAGCGGGACAAGAGACCCAGTACTTC.

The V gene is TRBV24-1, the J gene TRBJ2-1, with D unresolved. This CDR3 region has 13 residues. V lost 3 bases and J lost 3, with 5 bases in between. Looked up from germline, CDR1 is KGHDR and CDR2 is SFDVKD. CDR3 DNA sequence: TGTGCCACCAGTGATGGGAACTACAATGAGCAGTTCTTC. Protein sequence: CATSDGNYNEQFF.

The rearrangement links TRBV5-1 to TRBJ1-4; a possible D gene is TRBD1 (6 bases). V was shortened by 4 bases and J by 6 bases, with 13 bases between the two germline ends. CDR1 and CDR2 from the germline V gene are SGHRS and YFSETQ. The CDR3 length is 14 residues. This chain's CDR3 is CASSRGHRDEKLFF. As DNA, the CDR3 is TGCGCCAGCAGCAGGGGACACAGAGATGAAAAACTGTTTTTT. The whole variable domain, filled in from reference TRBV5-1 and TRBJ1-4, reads KAGVTQTPRYLIKTRGQQVTLSCSPISGHRSVSWYQQTPGQGLQFLFEYFSETQRNKGNFPGRFSGRQFSNSRSEMNVSTLELGDSALYLCASSRGHRDEKLFFGSGTQLSVL.

In DNA form, the CDR3 reads TGTGCCAGCAGTCCCGCCGGGAGGAAGGGGAAATACGAGCAGTACTTC. It is translated as CASSPAGRKGKYEQYF. V is TRBV6-2 or TRBV6-3 and J is TRBJ2-7; 7 bases match TRBD2. V trimming: 5 bases; J trimming: 4 bases; junction bases outside the gene matches: 14. The germline V gene has CDR1 MNHEY and CDR2 SVGEGT. The length of the CDR3 is 16 residues.

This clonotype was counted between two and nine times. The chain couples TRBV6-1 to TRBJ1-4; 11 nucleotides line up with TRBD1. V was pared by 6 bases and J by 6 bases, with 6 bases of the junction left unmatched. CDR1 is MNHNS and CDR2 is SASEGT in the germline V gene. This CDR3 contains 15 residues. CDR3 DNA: TGTGCCAGCAGATGGACAGGGGGCCCCTATGAAAAACTGTTTTTT. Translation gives CASRWTGGPYEKLFF.

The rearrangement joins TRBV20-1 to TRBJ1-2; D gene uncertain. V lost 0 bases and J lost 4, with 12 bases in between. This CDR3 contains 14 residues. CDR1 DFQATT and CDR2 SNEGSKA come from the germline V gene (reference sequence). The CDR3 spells CSARDPRRRYGYTF. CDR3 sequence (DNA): TGCAGTGCTAGAGACCCCCGACGGCGCTATGGCTACACCTTC.

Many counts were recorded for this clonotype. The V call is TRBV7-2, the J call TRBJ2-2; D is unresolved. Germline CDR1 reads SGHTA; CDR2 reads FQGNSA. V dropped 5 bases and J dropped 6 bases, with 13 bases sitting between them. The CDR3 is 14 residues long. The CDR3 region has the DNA TGTGCCAGCAGCCCGCTGATTCGTTCCGGGGAGCTGTTTTTT. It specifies CASSPLIRSGELFF.

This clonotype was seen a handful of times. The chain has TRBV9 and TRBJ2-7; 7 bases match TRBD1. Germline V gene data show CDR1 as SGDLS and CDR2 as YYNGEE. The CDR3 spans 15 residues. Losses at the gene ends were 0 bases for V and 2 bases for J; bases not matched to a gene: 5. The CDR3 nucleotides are TGTGCCAGCAGCGTAGGACCCGACAGGGCCTACGAGCAGTACTTC. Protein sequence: CASSVGPDRAYEQYF.

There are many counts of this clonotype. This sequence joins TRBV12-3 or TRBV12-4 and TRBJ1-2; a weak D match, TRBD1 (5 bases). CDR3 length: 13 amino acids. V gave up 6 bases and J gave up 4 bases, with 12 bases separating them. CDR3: CASSPDSPYGYTF. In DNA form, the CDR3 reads TGTGCCAGCAGCCCAGACAGCCCCTATGGCTACACCTTC.

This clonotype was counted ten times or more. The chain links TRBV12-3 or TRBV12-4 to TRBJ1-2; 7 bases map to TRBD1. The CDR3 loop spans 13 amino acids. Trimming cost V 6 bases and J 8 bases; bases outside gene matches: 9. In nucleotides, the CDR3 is TGTGCCAGCAGGGGAGAGACAGGGAACGGCTACACCTTC. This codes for CASRGETGNGYTF.

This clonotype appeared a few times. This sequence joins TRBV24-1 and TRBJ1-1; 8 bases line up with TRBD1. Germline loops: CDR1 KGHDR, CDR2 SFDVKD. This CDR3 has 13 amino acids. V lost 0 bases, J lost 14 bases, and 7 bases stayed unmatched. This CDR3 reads CATSDLRQGARFF. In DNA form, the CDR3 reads TGTGCCACCAGTGATTTGCGGCAGGGGGCGAGATTCTTT.

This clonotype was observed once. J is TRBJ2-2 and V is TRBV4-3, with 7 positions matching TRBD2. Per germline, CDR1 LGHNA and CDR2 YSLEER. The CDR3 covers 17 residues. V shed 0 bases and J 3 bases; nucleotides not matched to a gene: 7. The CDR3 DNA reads TGCGCCAGCAGCCAAGATTTCGGGAGGAAGTACACCGGGGAGCTGTTTTTT. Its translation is CASSQDFGRKYTGELFF.

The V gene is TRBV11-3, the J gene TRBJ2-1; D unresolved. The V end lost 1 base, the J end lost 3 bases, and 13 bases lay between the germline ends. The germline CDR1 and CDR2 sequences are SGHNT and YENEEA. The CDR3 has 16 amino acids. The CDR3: CASSLGVDRSYNEQFF. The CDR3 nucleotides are TGTGCCAGCAGCTTAGGAGTCGACCGGAGCTACAATGAGCAGTTCTTC.

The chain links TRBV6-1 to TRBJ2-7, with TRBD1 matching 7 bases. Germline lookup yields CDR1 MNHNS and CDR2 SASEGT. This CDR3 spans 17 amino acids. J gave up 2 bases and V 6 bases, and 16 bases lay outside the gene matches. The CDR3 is CASSTDREWRSAYEQYF. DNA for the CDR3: TGTGCCAGCAGCACAGACAGGGAATGGCGGTCAGCCTACGAGCAGTACTTC.